This TCR beta chain was identified in a study of breast tumors, draining lymph nodes, adjacent tissues (dated by TCRdb to 2016 to 2018). For context, the study as a whole: In breast cancer patients, the study compared the TCR beta repertoires of tumor, adjacent nontumor tissue and axillary lymph nodes. In human breast cancer, the study set out to assess how tumor, surrounding tissue and draining lymph node repertoires relate to one another and whether T cells might be exchanged between them.

Overall study outcomes, separate from this receptor: The data were considered consistent with most tumor T cells being derived from the lymph node and subsequently expanding within tumor tissue. Tumors showed preferential V and J gene usage, and their T-cell repertoire diversity fell below that of lymph nodes yet above that of nontumor tissue. The similarity between tumor and nontumor tissue repertoires was significantly greater in luminal-like breast cancer than in basal-like breast cancer. The conclusion that tumor T cells originate in lymph nodes was framed as consistent with a hypothesis rather than directly demonstrated.

Notes on this clonotype: Its antigen remains undetermined. This may be a read error, as it is one base from a much larger clone.

For this chain, trimming is 4 bases at the V end and 10 bases at the J end, and the number of junction bases without a gene match is 13. Inclusive of the bounding cysteine and phenylalanine, the CDR3 is 14 residues long. Solely the CDR3 DNA is kept, with 42 bases framed from the first base. The germline V gene encodes CDR1 SGHNT and CDR2 YENEEA. TCRdb shows the sequencer as Illumina HiSeq 2000. TCR beta chain libraries were generated by multiplex PCR amplification. High-throughput sequencing was used to analyze the amplified TCR beta chain products. Starting from the raw public reads, TCRdb applied fastp trimming at Q25, assembled clones with MiXCR and retained in-frame beta chains. Rows merge per CDR3 protein into single entries with the most common DNA and genes. Here the sample has 150,000 to 200,000 distinct CDR3 sequences; 25% to 40% occur a single time. The biggest ten clones account for about 4% of the sample.

Lymph node samples were obtained from the axillary draining lymph nodes of breast cancer patients. This TCR was sampled from a female donor with breast cancer. Some clones in this sample may be carry-over from other donors' samples. The chain uses TRBV11-3 and TRBJ2-7, with 7 central nucleotides matching TRBD1. Sequencing was carried out using axillary lymph node tissue. The CDR3 protein is CASSSTGTAGAQYF. In nucleotides, the sequence is TGTGCCAGCAGCTCAACCGGGACAGCAGGGGCCCAGTACTTC.